This TCR beta chain emerged from a study of blood T cells in healthy people across ages. Study results and limitations: Higher naive T cell percentage went strongly together with higher TCR beta diversity. Age advanced and TCR beta diversity per million T cells fell, roughly linearly. CMV status of donors was unknown, possibly confounding expanded clonotype changes.

In regard to this clonotype: Its matching antigen is unknown.

Using a J-beta primer mix together with a sample-barcoded 5' primer, a second PCR was run for about 7 to 12 cycles. Each cDNA was tagged by a template-switch adaptor containing 12 random nucleotides. TCRdb re-analysed the 5' RACE reads in MiXCR, keeping a single row per CDR3 protein. Of under 800,000 distinct CDR3 sequences listed, approximately 21% are singletons. Trimming removed 5 bases at V and 4 bases at J, with 17 bases between. The CDR3 covers 15 residues. Germline V gene lookup returns CDR1 MNHNY and CDR2 SVGAGI (reference sequence). This TCR came from a man between 65 and 85 years old in good health. The sample was blood. The rearrangement links TRBV6-6 to TRBJ2-5; perhaps TRBD1 as D (6 bases). The CDR3 sequence is CASSRRTDGRETQYF. DNA for the CDR3: TGTGCCAGCAGTAGGAGGACAGACGGGCGAGAGACCCAGTACTTC.